The 17 T cell receptor beta chains in this list originate from one sample, sequenced in a study of blood T cells in healthy people across ages (dated by TCRdb to between 2014 and 2017). To prepare the library, 5' RACE was applied. The second PCR ran for roughly 6 to 11 cycles and used a J-beta primer mix along with a sample-barcoded 5' primer. TCRdb reprocessed the public reads (quality trimming at Q25 with fastp, clone calling with MiXCR) and kept in-frame beta chains. Identical CDR3 proteins give one entry, which carries the most common genes and DNA. Across this sample there are roughly 1.9 million distinct CDR3 sequences, with about two fifths seen only once. 20% to 25% of the sample is taken by the ten largest. Specimen: blood. These receptor sequences come from a human donor in good health.

V is TRBV7-2 and J is TRBJ1-1; D is perhaps TRBD1 (5 bases). V shed 5 bases and J shed 0 bases, with 10 bases lying between them. Germline values: CDR1 SGHTA, CDR2 FQGNSA. The CDR3 length is 14 residues. Here the CDR3 reads CASSGGPMNTEAFF. CDR3 coding DNA: TGTGCCAGCAGCGGGGGTCCCATGAACACTGAAGCTTTCTTT.

This clonotype showed up just once. V usage is TRBV4-3 and J usage is TRBJ2-3; 9 bases fit TRBD2. The CDR3 covers 18 residues. Germline-derived CDR1 and CDR2 are LGHNA and YSLEER. V lost 0 bases and J lost 2; bases outside the gene matches: 9. The CDR3 spells CASSQEVGRGGFTDTQYF. For the CDR3, the DNA is TGCGCCAGCAGCCAAGAAGTGGGGCGGGGGGGATTCACAGATACGCAGTATTTT.

The rearrangement uses TRBV5-1 and TRBJ2-7; 8 bases are a match to TRBD1. The CDR3 extends over 15 amino acids. J gave up 3 bases and V 5 bases, and 10 bases lay outside the gene matches. Germline assignment: CDR1 SGHRS and CDR2 YFSETQ. The CDR3 DNA sequence: TGCGCCAGCAGAGAAGGACAGGGTTTCAGCTACGAGCAGTACTTC. Protein product: CASREGQGFSYEQYF.

The J gene is TRBJ2-1, the V gene TRBV20-1; 14 bases are a match to TRBD2. V lost 5 bases and J lost 8; bases outside the gene matches: 2. This CDR3 has 13 residues. Per germline, CDR1 DFQATT and CDR2 SNEGSKA (reference sequence). The CDR3, as DNA: TGCAGTGCTCGGACTAGCGGGGGGTATGAGCAGTTCTTC. Its translation is CSARTSGGYEQFF.

The chain's CDR3 is CSALVGALNQPQHF. DNA for the CDR3: TGCAGTGCCCTCGTAGGGGCCCTCAATCAGCCCCAGCATTTT. The chain couples TRBV20-1 to TRBJ1-5; D may be TRBD1 (5 bases). Trimming removed 6 bases from V and 3 bases from J, with 15 bases in between. Per germline, CDR1 DFQATT and CDR2 SNEGSKA (reference sequence). The length of the CDR3 is 14 residues.

The rearrangement joins TRBV28 to TRBJ2-7; D not resolved. This CDR3 has 14 residues. Trimming pared 3 bases from V and 2 bases from J, leaving 11 bases between. From germline, CDR1 is MDHEN and CDR2 SYDVKM. CDR3 residues: CASSLERRAYEQYF. For the CDR3, the DNA is TGTGCCAGCAGTTTGGAACGAAGAGCCTACGAGCAGTACTTC.

This clonotype was detected only a few times. This chain uses TRBV5-1 with TRBJ1-2; TRBD1 might be the D (5 bases). Per germline, CDR1 SGHRS and CDR2 YFSETQ. Between the trimmed V and J ends, which lost 2 bases and 6 bases, there was a span of 14 bases. The CDR3 runs 14 residues. The DNA of the CDR3 is TGCGCCAGCAGCTTTCAGGGTAGAAGCAATGGCTACACCTTC. Protein: CASSFQGRSNGYTF.

This clonotype was counted a single time. The CDR3 DNA follows: TGTGCCATCAGGTCACAGGGGAACACTGAAGCTTTCTTT. Protein product: CAIRSQGNTEAFF. The chain has TRBV10-3 and TRBJ1-1; possible D gene TRBD1, 6 bases. Per the germline V gene, CDR1 is ENHRY and CDR2 is SYGVKD. Trimming pared 6 bases from V and 1 base from J, leaving 9 bases between. There are 13 residues in the CDR3.

V usage is TRBV20-1 and J usage is TRBJ1-2; D call uncertain. V lost 5 bases to trimming and J lost 4 bases, with 11 bases between them. Germline V gives CDR1 DFQATT, CDR2 SNEGSKA (reference sequence). The CDR3 contains 12 residues. DNA for the CDR3: TGCAGTGCTTCGGACTACACCTATGGCTACACCTTC. Encoded protein: CSASDYTYGYTF.

V usage is TRBV4-1 and J usage is TRBJ1-1, with a weak D call TRBD1 (6 bases). The CDR3 covers 15 residues. Looked up from germline, CDR1 is MGHRA and CDR2 is YSYEKL. Trimming shortened V by 5 bases and J by 0 bases, and 13 bases separated the two germline ends. The CDR3 spells CASSSEQGLNTEAFF. The CDR3, as DNA: TGCGCCAGCAGCTCAGAACAGGGACTGAACACTGAAGCTTTCTTT.

This clonotype was found a few times. The rearrangement uses TRBV2 and TRBJ2-3; possibly TRBD1 or TRBD2 for D (6 bases each). Germline V gives CDR1 SNHLY, CDR2 FYNNEI. Deletions cut 6 bases from V and 1 base from J, with 20 bases between. The CDR3 consists of 17 residues. DNA of the CDR3: TGTGCCAGCAGCTATCATGCAGAGAGGGGGGGCACAGATACGCAGTATTTT. It encodes CASSYHAERGGTDTQYF. Together with reference TRBV2 and TRBJ2-3, the CDR3 gives the full variable domain: EPEVTQTPSHQVTQMGQEVILRCVPISNHLYFYWYRQILGQKVEFLVSFYNNEISEKSEIFDDQFSVERPDGSNFTLKIRSTKLEDSAMYFCASSYHAERGGTDTQYFGPGTRLTVL.

This clonotype showed up just a few times. The chain links TRBV7-9 to TRBJ2-3; D possibly corresponds to TRBD2 (5 bases). The V end was cut by 5 bases, the J end by 9 bases, with 12 bases between. Germline V gives CDR1 SEHNR, CDR2 FQNEAQ (reference sequence). This CDR3 is built from 12 residues. CDR3 protein: CASSPTSRTQYF. For the CDR3, the DNA is TGTGCCAGCAGCCCCACTAGTCGAACGCAGTATTTT.

A few counts support this clonotype. The gene calls are TRBV7-9 and TRBJ1-2; D remains unclear. The V end was cut by 3 bases, the J end by 8 bases, with 10 bases between. This CDR3 is built from 12 residues. The V gene's germline CDR1 is SEHNR and CDR2 FQNEAQ (reference sequence). CDR3 DNA sequence: TGTGCCAGCAGCTTCGGGGTGAACGGCTACACCTTC. It encodes CASSFGVNGYTF.

This clonotype was counted only a few times. The CDR3 reads CASSYPGKGSYEQYF. CDR3 DNA sequence: TGTGCCAGCAGTTATCCAGGGAAGGGCTCCTACGAGCAGTACTTC. The chain employs TRBV6-2 or TRBV6-3 and TRBJ2-7; maybe TRBD1 (5 bases). Trimming took 3 bases from V and 0 from J, leaving 12 bases between them. The CDR3 has 15 residues. Germline V CDR1 and CDR2: MNHEY, SVGEGT.

This clonotype has a handful of counts. This chain connects TRBV18 to TRBJ2-7; 8 bases map to TRBD1. Germline V lookup: CDR1 KGHSH, CDR2 LQKENI. The CDR3 has 14 residues. The J segment lost 6 bases and the V segment lost 0 bases, leaving 4 bases of the junction unmatched. The CDR3 here is CASSPPDRVLEQYF. The CDR3 DNA follows: TGTGCCAGCTCACCACCGGACAGGGTCCTCGAGCAGTACTTC.

The chain couples TRBV20-1 to TRBJ1-2; 7 nucleotides agree with TRBD1. From germline, CDR1 is DFQATT and CDR2 SNEGSKA (reference sequence). J was trimmed by 1 base and V by 1 base; bases with no gene match: 6. CDR3 length: 15 residues. The chain's CDR3 is CSARVGGSNNYGYTF. The CDR3 DNA reads as TGCAGTGCTAGAGTAGGGGGCAGCAATAACTATGGCTACACCTTC.

This clonotype was seen more than once but under ten times. The chain is built from TRBV12-3 or TRBV12-4 and TRBJ2-2, with unresolved D. There are 14 residues in the CDR3. Trimming took 6 bases from V and 2 from J, leaving 10 bases between them. The CDR3 nucleotides are TGTGCCAGCAGCGAGACGCTAAACACCGGGGAGCTGTTTTTT. The encoded protein is CASSETLNTGELFF.